The entry that follows covers one T cell receptor (beta chain) sequence. The antigen is not known. These data come from a study of blood T cells in healthy people across ages. Overall study: Per two T cells, about one barcoded beta molecule was captured through template switching. Overall study results and limits: Per-million-T-cell TCR beta diversity fell roughly linearly with age.

Together with a sample-barcoded 5' primer, a J-beta primer mix was included in a second PCR lasting about 6 to 11 cycles. With 12 random nucleotides, a template-switch adaptor tagged each individual cDNA molecule. TCRdb reprocessed the 5' RACE reads with MiXCR, giving one entry per CDR3 protein. The table has roughly 1,800,000 distinct CDR3 sequences, roughly 52% seen once. V lost 8 bases to trimming and J lost 6 bases; unmatched junction nucleotides: 14. This CDR3 comprises 15 residues. In germline, CDR1 is SGHTA, CDR2 FQGNSA. This sequence was found in a woman in her thirties or forties in good health. V and J are TRBV7-2 and TRBJ2-3, with TRBD2 matching over 7 bases. Specimen: blood. CDR3 sequence (DNA): TGTGCCAGCGGAGGGCGCGGGGGTCGTGTGGATACGCAGTATTTT. This codes for CASGGRGGRVDTQYF. Variable domain in full (rest from reference TRBV7-2 and TRBJ2-3): GAGVSQSPSNKVTEKGKDVELRCDPISGHTALYWYRQSLGQGLEFLIYFQGNSAPDKSGLPSDRFSAERTGGSVSTLTIQRTQQEDSAVYLCASGGRGGRVDTQYFGPGTRLTVL.